One sample yielded the 10 T cell receptor beta chains listed below, sequenced in a study of T cell changes during pregnancy in multiple sclerosis. Measured with immunoSEQ multiplex PCR; TCRdb has only the in-frame clones, and not every one. Among under 80,000 clones listed, roughly 87% were seen once. The specimen comprised peripheral blood, sampled in the first trimester of pregnancy. The source is a female donor with multiple sclerosis, enrolled in a pregnancy study.

The chain has TRBV30 and TRBJ1-2; the D is unclear. V was pared by 3 bases and J by 3 bases, with 17 bases between. This CDR3 is built from 15 residues. Germline V gene lookup returns CDR1 GTSNPN and CDR2 SVGIG (reference sequence). CDR3 bases: TGTGCCTGGAGCGTAGCTGCCAGCCCCTACTATGGCTACACCTTC. Translated, it gives CAWSVAASPYYGYTF.

The chain employs TRBV5-1 and TRBJ2-6; possibly TRBD2 for D (5 bases). Germline V lookup: CDR1 SGHRS, CDR2 YFSETQ. The CDR3 is made up of 16 amino acids. Trimming shortened V by 3 bases and J by 2 bases, and 12 bases separated the two germline ends. CDR3 bases: TGCGCCAGCAGCTCAACTAGGCCACCTGGGGCCAACGTCCTGACTTTC. Translating it yields CASSSTRPPGANVLTF.

The chain carries TRBV30 and TRBJ1-5; D is undetermined. With 0 bases removed from V and 4 bases from J, the gap between germline ends came to 16 bases. Germline values: CDR1 GTSNPN, CDR2 SVGIG (reference sequence). The CDR3 spans 16 residues. Here the CDR3 DNA reads TGTGCCTGGAGTGTATTAGGCAACGGGAGGAATCAGCCCCAGCATTTT. Its protein is CAWSVLGNGRNQPQHF.

CDR3 nucleotide sequence: TGTGCCAGTAGTCGAGAGGGAACTTACGGGGCCAACGTCCTGACTTTC. This codes for CASSREGTYGANVLTF. V and J are TRBV19 and TRBJ2-6; a possible D gene is TRBD2 (5 bases). Germline V gene lookup returns CDR1 LNHDA and CDR2 SQIVND (reference sequence). There are 16 residues in the CDR3. Trimming stripped 5 bases from V and 4 bases from J, with 15 bases between.

The chain uses TRBV27 and TRBJ1-2, with 7 nucleotides matching TRBD1. CDR1 and CDR2 from the germline V gene are MNHEY and SMNVEV (reference sequence). V shed 2 bases and J 5 bases; nucleotides not matched to a gene: 11. CDR3 length equals 16 residues. This CDR3 reads CASSLTTGTVRYGYTF. The DNA of the CDR3 is TGTGCCAGCAGTTTAACAACTGGGACAGTTCGTTATGGCTACACCTTC.

The table lists this clone with a count of one. This rearrangement joins TRBV6-6 to TRBJ1-6, with D maybe TRBD1 (6 bases). CDR3 length: 15 residues. From germline, CDR1 is MNHNY and CDR2 SVGAGI (reference sequence). The ends were cut back, 5 bases at V and 9 bases at J, with 17 bases in the middle. The DNA for the CDR3 is TGTGCCAGCAGTACCGGACAGACTTCTACTTCACCCCTCCACTTT. It encodes CASSTGQTSTSPLHF.

The V call is TRBV4-3, the J call TRBJ1-2; no reliable D call. CDR1 is LGHNA, CDR2 YSLEER, per germline. The length of the CDR3 is 13 residues. Trimming cost V 4 bases and J 5 bases, with 11 bases left between them. The CDR3 sequence: CASSPQPGYGYTF. The CDR3 bases are TGCGCCAGCAGCCCACAGCCCGGTTATGGCTACACCTTC.

J is TRBJ2-4 and V is TRBV6-4; D is perhaps TRBD1 (6 bases). Between the trimmed V and J ends, which lost 6 bases and 1 base, there was a span of 16 bases. The CDR3 sequence is 16 residues long. Germline V gene sequence: CDR1 MRHNA, CDR2 SNTAGT. CDR3 sequence: CASRCQGHEAKNIQYF. Here the CDR3 DNA reads TGTGCCAGCAGGTGCCAGGGACATGAGGCCAAAAACATTCAGTACTTC.

CDR3 protein: CASLGPGFTEAFF. Here the CDR3 DNA reads TGTGCCAGCTTGGGGCCCGGATTCACTGAAGCTTTCTTT. The chain is built from TRBV28 and TRBJ1-1, with D possibly TRBD1 on 5 matching bases. V was clipped by 8 bases and J by 4 bases, with 14 bases between them. Germline V CDR1 and CDR2: MDHEN, SYDVKM. The CDR3 contains 13 residues.

The rearrangement joins TRBV10-1 to TRBJ2-2; a possible D gene is TRBD1 (5 bases). V shed 8 bases and J shed 7 bases, with 29 bases lying between them. The length of the CDR3 is 18 residues. The V gene's germline CDR1 is WNHNN and CDR2 SYGVQD (reference sequence). CDR3 coding DNA: TGCGCCAGCTTCCCGACAGACGAAGCGCCTAATGGGGACGGGGAGCTGTTTTTT. Translating it yields CASFPTDEAPNGDGELFF.